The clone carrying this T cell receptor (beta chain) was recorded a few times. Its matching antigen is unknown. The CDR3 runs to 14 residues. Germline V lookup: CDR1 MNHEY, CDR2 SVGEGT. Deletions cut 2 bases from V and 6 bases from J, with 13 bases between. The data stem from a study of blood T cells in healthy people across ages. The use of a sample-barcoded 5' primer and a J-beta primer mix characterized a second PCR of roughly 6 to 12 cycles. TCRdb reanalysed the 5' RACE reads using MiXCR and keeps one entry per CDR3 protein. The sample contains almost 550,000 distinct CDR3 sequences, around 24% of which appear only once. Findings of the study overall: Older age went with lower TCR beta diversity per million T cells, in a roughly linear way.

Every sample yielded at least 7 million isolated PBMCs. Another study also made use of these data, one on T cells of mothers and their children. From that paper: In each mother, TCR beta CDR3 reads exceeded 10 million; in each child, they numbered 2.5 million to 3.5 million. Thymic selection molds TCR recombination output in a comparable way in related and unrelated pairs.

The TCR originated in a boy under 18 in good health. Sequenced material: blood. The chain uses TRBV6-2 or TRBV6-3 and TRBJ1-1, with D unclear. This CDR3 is CASSYPPGLAEAFF. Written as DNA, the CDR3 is TGTGCCAGCAGTTACCCGCCGGGTTTGGCTGAAGCTTTCTTT.